The next 27 T cell receptor beta chains were all read from a single sample in a study of shared clonotypes between healthy human individuals. This table comes from immunoSEQ multiplex PCR, and its TCRdb copy is limited to in-frame clones, with some not included. This sample has about 1 million clones; roughly 80% occur once, and the top ten carry less than 1.5%. The material sequenced was memory CD4+ T cells sorted from blood. Subset reported: CD45RA-negative fraction. The source of these receptors is a man aged 18 to 29 in good health.

Remarks on this clone: Other DNA variants within this sample encode the same CDR3. The genes are TRBV5-1 and TRBJ1-2, with TRBD1 identical over 9 bases. Germline V gene sequence: CDR1 SGHRS, CDR2 YFSETQ. J was trimmed by 4 bases and V by 3 bases; bases with no gene match: 4. CDR3 length: 14 residues. The DNA of the CDR3 is TGCGCCAGCAGCTCGGGACAGGGCGGCTATGGCTACACCTTC. Translating gives CASSSGQGGYGYTF.

The chain employs TRBV7-8 and TRBJ1-5; TRBD1 is a possible D gene (5 bases). Germline values: CDR1 SGHVS, CDR2 FQNEAQ. CDR3 length: 16 residues. V gave up 2 bases and J gave up 4 bases, with 15 bases separating them. The CDR3 DNA is TGTGCCAGCAGCTTAAACCCGACAGACCCAAATCAGCCCCAGCATTTT. It translates to CASSLNPTDPNQPQHF.

The rearrangement joins TRBV5-6 to TRBJ1-2; TRBD1 is a possible D gene (5 bases). Trimming took off 0 bases at V and 6 bases at J, with 12 bases between the two ends. Germline loops: CDR1 SGHDT, CDR2 YYEEEE. This CDR3 is built from 14 residues. The CDR3 coding sequence is TGTGCCAGCAGCTTGGACAGGCGTTTGGATGGCTACACCTTC. Its protein is CASSLDRRLDGYTF. The whole variable domain, filled in from reference TRBV5-6 and TRBJ1-2, reads DAGVTQSPTHLIKTRGQQVTLRCSPKSGHDTVSWYQQALGQGPQFIFQYYEEEERQRGNFPDRFSGHQFPNYSSELNVNALLLGDSALYLCASSLDRRLDGYTFGSGTRLTVV.

Regarding this clone: Germline and junction disagree at one end, which may indicate a read error. The chain has TRBV7-7 and TRBJ1-2; D call uncertain. Per germline, CDR1 SSHAT and CDR2 FNYEAQ (reference sequence). This CDR3 has 13 residues. The CDR3 region has the DNA TGTGCTAGCAGCCCCCTTGGGTACTCTGGCTACACCTTC. Translated: CASSPLGYSGYTF. Full variable domain (rest looked up from reference TRBV7-7 and TRBJ1-2): GAGVSQSPRYKVTKRGQDVTLRCDPISSHATLYWYQQALGQGPEFLTYFNYEAQPDKSGLPSDRFSAERPEGSISTLTIQRTEQRDSAMYRCASSPLGYSGYTFGSGTRLTVV.

The chain is built from TRBV6-5 and TRBJ2-5, with 11 nucleotides matching TRBD1. Judging by the DNA end, TRBJ2-7 fits better; the J call may be wrong. The CDR3 runs 15 residues. Germline V gene sequence: CDR1 MNHEY, CDR2 SVGAGI. CDR3 nucleotide sequence: TGTGCCAGCAGCTCAACCGGGACAGGGGGTAGCGAGCAGTACTTC. It translates to CASSSTGTGGSEQYF.

The chain combines TRBV10-3 with TRBJ2-7, with D unresolved. The CDR3 runs to 11 residues. Per the germline V gene, CDR1 is ENHRY and CDR2 is SYGVKD. Deletions cut 9 bases from V and 7 bases from J, with 13 bases between. CDR3 nucleotide sequence: TGTGCCATGGGCGATTTCTTAGAGCAGTACTTC. Protein: CAMGDFLEQYF.

This sequence joins TRBV7-2 and TRBJ2-2; 9 bases align to TRBD2. The CDR3 spans 15 residues. The junction had 1 base not matched to a gene; V was cut back by 5 bases and J by 0 bases. Germline V gene sequence: CDR1 SGHTA, CDR2 FQGNSA. CDR3: CASSRGRANTGELFF. The DNA for the CDR3 is TGTGCCAGCAGCCGCGGGAGGGCGAACACCGGGGAGCTGTTTTTT.

The rearrangement uses TRBV5-6 and TRBJ1-5, with TRBD1 as a possible D gene (6 bases). The V and J ends lost 4 bases and 0 bases respectively, with 17 bases between them. Germline V gives CDR1 SGHDT, CDR2 YYEEEE. The CDR3 loop spans 17 amino acids. In DNA form, the CDR3 reads TGTGCCAGCAGCCCCCACCCTGGACAGAGTAGCAATCAGCCCCAGCATTTT. It translates to CASSPHPGQSSNQPQHF.

The V and J genes are TRBV2 and TRBJ2-2; the D gene is possibly TRBD1 (7 bases). Germline V gives CDR1 SNHLY, CDR2 FYNNEI. Between the trimmed V and J ends, which lost 6 bases and 3 bases, there was a span of 14 bases. CDR3 length: 15 residues. The CDR3 loop is CASSFQGEDTGELFF. The CDR3 DNA sequence: TGTGCCAGCAGCTTCCAGGGGGAGGACACCGGGGAGCTGTTTTTT.

V and J are TRBV6-1 and TRBJ2-2; no clear D gene. V was shortened by 7 bases and J by 2 bases, with 11 bases between the two germline ends. The CDR3 loop spans 14 amino acids. Germline CDR1 and CDR2: MNHNS and SASEGT. The CDR3 here is CASNRSPNTGELFF. The DNA of the CDR3 is TGTGCCAGCAACAGATCACCTAACACCGGGGAGCTGTTTTTT.

Comment on this clone: Other DNA sequences in the same sample also yield this CDR3. V and J are TRBV18 and TRBJ1-2; the D gene is possibly TRBD1 (6 bases). Germline values: CDR1 KGHSH, CDR2 LQKENI. Trimming pared 3 bases from V and 2 bases from J, leaving 7 bases between. This CDR3 contains 13 residues. In DNA form, the CDR3 reads TGTGCCAGCTCACCCCAGGGGAACTATGGCTACACCTTC. This codes for CASSPQGNYGYTF.

In this sample, this clone turned up once. V is TRBV6-6 and J is TRBJ1-2, with TRBD1 matching 8 bases. Per germline, CDR1 MNHNY and CDR2 SVGAGI (reference sequence). The ends lost 5 bases at V and 5 bases at J; junction bases unmatched: 7. The CDR3 consists of 14 residues. The CDR3 here is CASSTGGIGYGYTF. CDR3 nucleotides: TGTGCCAGCAGTACAGGGGGGATAGGGTATGGCTACACCTTC.

The chain carries TRBV19 and TRBJ1-4; 7 nucleotides agree with TRBD1. V dropped 10 bases and J dropped 0; count of bases not matched to a gene: 11. CDR1 and CDR2 from the germline V gene are LNHDA and SQIVND (reference sequence). The CDR3 extends over 16 amino acids. CDR3 nucleotides: TGTGCCACCCGGGACAGCGTTCATGCAACTAATGAAAAACTGTTTTTT. This encodes CATRDSVHATNEKLFF.

Details on this clone: The sample holds other DNA sequences that translate to the same CDR3. The chain joins TRBV5-1 to TRBJ2-5, with 8 bases identical to TRBD1. The CDR3 runs to 14 residues. CDR1 and CDR2 (germline): SGHRS, YFSETQ. The J segment lost 3 bases and the V segment lost 4 bases, leaving 5 bases of the junction unmatched. CDR3 in amino acids: CASSLGQGKETQYF. DNA of the CDR3: TGCGCCAGCAGCCTCGGACAGGGAAAAGAGACCCAGTACTTC.

This clone turned up a few times. This sequence joins TRBV4-1 and TRBJ1-2, with D unresolved. CDR1 is MGHRA and CDR2 is YSYEKL in the germline V gene. Deletions cut 3 bases from V and 8 bases from J, with 13 bases between. The CDR3 is 13 amino acids. For the CDR3, the DNA is TGCGCCAGCAGCCATCTCGAAACGGGAGGCTACACCTTC. Its translation: CASSHLETGGYTF.

V usage is TRBV10-3 and J usage is TRBJ2-5; tentatively, D is TRBD2 (7 bases). V was clipped by 6 bases and J by 4 bases, with 15 bases between them. This CDR3 region has 14 residues. Germline assignment: CDR1 ENHRY and CDR2 SYGVKD. CDR3 amino acids: CAIRRGGMGETQYF. CDR3 DNA sequence: TGTGCCATCAGAAGGGGGGGGATGGGAGAGACCCAGTACTTC.

CDR3 in amino acids: CASRWWGNTDTQYF. CDR3 DNA: TGTGCCAGCCGGTGGTGGGGAAACACAGATACGCAGTATTTT. This chain connects TRBV18 to TRBJ2-3; no clear D. The CDR3 spans 14 residues. Between the trimmed V and J ends, which lost 8 bases and 2 bases, there was a span of 14 bases. The germline CDR1 and CDR2 sequences are KGHSH and LQKENI.

The chain recombines TRBV19 with TRBJ2-1; D gene uncertain. The CDR3 consists of 14 residues. V gave up 2 bases and J gave up 9 bases, with 14 bases separating them. From germline, CDR1 is LNHDA and CDR2 SQIVND (reference sequence). CDR3 amino acids: CASSINSAQAEQFF. As DNA, the CDR3 is TGTGCCAGTAGTATAAATTCGGCGCAAGCTGAGCAGTTCTTC.

This clone was counted between two and nine times. V is TRBV5-4 and J is TRBJ1-1; D unresolved. Germline V lookup: CDR1 SGHNT, CDR2 YYREEE (reference sequence). The CDR3 loop spans 13 amino acids. The V end lost 2 bases, the J end lost 4 bases, and 9 bases lay between the germline ends. The CDR3: CASSFPPATEAFF. In nucleotides, the CDR3 is TGTGCCAGCAGCTTCCCCCCCGCCACTGAAGCTTTCTTT. Together with reference TRBV5-4 and TRBJ1-1, the CDR3 gives the full variable domain: ETGVTQSPTHLIKTRGQQVTLRCSSQSGHNTVSWYQQALGQGPQFIFQYYREEENGRGNFPPRFSGLQFPNYSSELNVNALELDDSALYLCASSFPPATEAFFGQGTRLTVV.

A remark on this clone: The same CDR3 can be traced to other DNA sequences in this sample. The chain carries TRBV18 and TRBJ1-1; no definite D call. The germline V gene encodes CDR1 KGHSH and CDR2 LQKENI. There are 13 residues in the CDR3. The V gene lost 6 bases and the J gene lost 2 bases, with 10 bases spanning the gap. CDR3 in amino acids: CASSPDVNTEAFF. As DNA, the CDR3 is TGTGCCAGCTCCCCGGACGTTAACACTGAAGCTTTCTTT.

V usage is TRBV20-1 and J usage is TRBJ2-7; D remains ambiguous. Germline loops: CDR1 DFQATT, CDR2 SNEGSKA (reference sequence). This CDR3 is built from 10 residues. V was shortened by 6 bases and J by 3 bases, with 6 bases between the two germline ends. CDR3: CSAEDYEQYF. CDR3 in DNA: TGCAGTGCGGAAGACTACGAGCAGTACTTC.

There are a few counts of this clone. V gene TRBV7-9 combines with J gene TRBJ2-1; no firm D call. The CDR3 runs 12 residues. Germline V gives CDR1 SEHNR, CDR2 FQNEAQ (reference sequence). V lost 4 bases and J lost 7, with 8 bases in between. The CDR3 nucleotides read TGTGCCAGCAGCTCCCCATTAAATGAGCAGTTCTTC. Translating it yields CASSSPLNEQFF.

The genes are TRBV6-1 and TRBJ2-2, with 8 bases that match TRBD2. V lost 10 bases and J lost 5; bases outside the gene matches: 9. This CDR3 contains 14 residues. The germline gives CDR1 MNHNS, CDR2 SASEGT. This chain's CDR3 is CANRAGAGTGELFF. As DNA, the CDR3 is TGTGCCAACCGAGCGGGGGCTGGAACCGGGGAGCTGTTTTTT.

V gene TRBV4-1 combines with J gene TRBJ1-6; 12 bases are a match to TRBD1. The CDR3 is 19 amino acids. V gave up 3 bases and J gave up 1 base; unmatched junction bases: 7. Germline lookup yields CDR1 MGHRA and CDR2 YSYEKL. The CDR3 nucleotides read TGCGCCAGCAGCCAGGGGACAGGGGGCTGGTTTTCCTATAATTCACCCCTCCACTTT. Protein product: CASSQGTGGWFSYNSPLHF.

CDR3 in amino acids: CAITDPTVSGNTIYF. The CDR3, as DNA: TGTGCCATCACCGACCCGACAGTCTCTGGAAACACCATATATTTT. This rearrangement joins TRBV10-3 to TRBJ1-3; D perhaps matches TRBD1 (5 bases). Germline assignment: CDR1 ENHRY and CDR2 SYGVKD. V was cut by 7 bases and J by 0 bases, with 13 bases left in between. This CDR3 is built from 15 residues.

The rearrangement joins TRBV6-5 to TRBJ2-2; the D is unclear. V lost 7 bases and J 1 base, leaving 13 bases between the germline ends. Germline V gene sequence: CDR1 MNHEY, CDR2 SVGAGI. This CDR3 is 15 amino acids long. This chain's CDR3 is CASKVWGQNTGELFF. In nucleotides, the CDR3 is TGTGCCAGCAAAGTTTGGGGTCAGAACACCGGGGAGCTGTTTTTT.

This clone was observed a handful of times. The chain carries TRBV29-1 and TRBJ2-1; possibly TRBD2 for D (6 bases). This CDR3 is built from 13 residues. From germline, CDR1 is SQVTM and CDR2 ANQGSEA. Between the trimmed V and J ends, which lost 7 bases and 4 bases, there was a span of 14 bases. CDR3 DNA sequence: TGCAGCGCCGAGAACGGGGGATACAATGAGCAGTTCTTC. Translating it yields CSAENGGYNEQFF.